Sequencing of this TCR beta chain was carried out in a study of cytotoxic CD8 clonotypes in ibrutinib-treated CLL. For TCR beta libraries, about 2 micrograms of genomic DNA were obtained from cryopreserved PBMCs. This clone was found once. The antigen remains unidentified. Deep sequencing aimed at 1 in 200,000 to 1 in 1 million T cells' resolution. TCRdb keeps only in-frame clones here, not all; method: immunoSEQ multiplex PCR. Of 300,000 or so clones listed, roughly 67% are singletons. Findings of the study overall: Public clonotypes occurred uncommonly; on treatment, they contracted or remained stable.

J lost 1 base, V lost 2 bases, and 1 base had no gene match. The CDR3 totals 14 residues. Germline V gene sequence: CDR1 SEHNR, CDR2 FQNEAQ (reference sequence). The TCR was taken from a human donor with chronic lymphocytic leukemia. This material consisted of PBMCs, taken after 36 months of ibrutinib treatment. The rearrangement uses TRBV7-9 and TRBJ2-7, with 8 bases identical to TRBD1. The CDR3 loop is CASSLNRGSYEQYF. The CDR3 nucleotides read TGTGCCAGCAGCTTAAACAGGGGGTCCTACGAGCAGTACTTC.